The source of this TCR beta chain is a study of control samples from healthy donors and cancer patients (dated by TCRdb to between 2020 and 2021). The germline V gene sets CDR1 to SQVTM and CDR2 to ANQGSEA. The CDR3 starts with the cysteine, ends with the phenylalanine, and has 15 residues. Of the read, only the CDR3 DNA is kept; its 45 bases are in frame from base 1. Trimming at the junction amounts to 3 bases on V and 4 bases on J, and the germline ends lie 13 bases apart. With respect to this clone: Its recognized antigen is unknown. Base qualities are not recorded, but no much larger clone differs from it by a single base.

Library generation was performed with the immunoSEQ multiplex PCR assay. Imported from immuneACCESS, the table was reduced by TCRdb to in-frame sequences with V and J called. These copies leave out some clones; in studies compared against another copy, an unresolved V gene accounts for under half, and the cause of the remainder is not known. Present in this sample are some 410,000 clones, around 90% of which were seen just once. The biggest ten clones account for around 6.5% of the sample. The TCR was taken from a man between 40 and 49 years old with head and neck cancer. Sequencing used PBMCs. The V and J segments used are TRBV29-1 and TRBJ2-6; TRBD1 could be the D gene, as 5 bases match. The CDR3 protein: CSVDTSGSGANVLTF. The sequenced DNA: TGCAGCGTTGATACGTCAGGGTCCGGGGCCAACGTCCTGACTTTC.